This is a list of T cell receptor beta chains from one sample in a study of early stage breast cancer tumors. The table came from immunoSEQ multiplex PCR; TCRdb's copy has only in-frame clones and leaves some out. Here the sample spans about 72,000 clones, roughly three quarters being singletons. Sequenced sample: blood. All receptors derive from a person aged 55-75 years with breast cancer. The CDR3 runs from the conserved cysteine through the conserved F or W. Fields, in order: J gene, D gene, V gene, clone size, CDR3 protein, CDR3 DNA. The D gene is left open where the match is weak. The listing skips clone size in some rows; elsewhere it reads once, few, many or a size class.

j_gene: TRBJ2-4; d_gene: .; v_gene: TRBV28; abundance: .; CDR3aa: CASSPRSGAKNIQYF; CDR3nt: TGTGCCAGCAGCCCTCGATCGGGGGCCAAAAACATTCAGTACTTC
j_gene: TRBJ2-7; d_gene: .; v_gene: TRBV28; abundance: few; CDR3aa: CASSSVGLFYEQYF; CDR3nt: TGTGCCAGCAGTTCGGTCGGACTATTTTACGAGCAGTACTTC
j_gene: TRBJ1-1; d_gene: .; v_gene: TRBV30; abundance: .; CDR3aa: CAWRGWPNTEAFF; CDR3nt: TGTGCCTGGAGGGGGTGGCCGAACACTGAAGCTTTCTTT
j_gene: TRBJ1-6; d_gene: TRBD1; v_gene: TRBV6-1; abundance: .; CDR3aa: CASSPRDRSNSPLHF; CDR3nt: TGTGCCAGCAGTCCCCGGGACAGGTCTAATTCACCCCTCCACTTT
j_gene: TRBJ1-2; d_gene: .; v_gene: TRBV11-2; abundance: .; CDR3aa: CASSLDLGRGQIYTF; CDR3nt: TGTGCCAGCAGCTTAGATTTAGGCAGGGGCCAAATCTACACCTTC
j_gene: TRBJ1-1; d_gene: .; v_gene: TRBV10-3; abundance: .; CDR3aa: CAISVGGLNTEAFF; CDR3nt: TGTGCCATCAGTGTTGGAGGTCTGAACACTGAAGCTTTCTTT
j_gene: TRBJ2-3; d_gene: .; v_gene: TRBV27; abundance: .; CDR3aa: CASSLFPPATDTQYF; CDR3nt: TGTGCCAGCAGTTTATTCCCCCCTGCCACAGATACGCAGTATTTT
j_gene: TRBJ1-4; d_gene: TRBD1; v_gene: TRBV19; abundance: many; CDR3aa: CASSSRTGKKLFF; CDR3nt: TGTGCCAGTAGTTCCCGGACAGGGAAGAAACTGTTTTTT
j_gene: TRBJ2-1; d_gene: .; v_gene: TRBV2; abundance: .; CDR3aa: CASSEDSSSNEQFF; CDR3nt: TGTGCCAGCAGTGAGGATTCCAGCTCCAATGAGCAGTTCTTC
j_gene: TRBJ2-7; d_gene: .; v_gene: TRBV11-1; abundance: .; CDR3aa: CASSLAATNEQYF; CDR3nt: TGTGCCAGCAGCTTGGCCGCTACTAACGAGCAGTACTTC
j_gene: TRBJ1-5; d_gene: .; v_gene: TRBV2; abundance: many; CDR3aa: CASIAQTGQPQHF; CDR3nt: TGTGCCAGCATTGCGCAAACGGGGCAGCCCCAGCATTTT
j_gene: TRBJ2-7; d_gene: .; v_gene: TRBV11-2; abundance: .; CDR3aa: CASSLGVSASYEQYF; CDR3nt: TGTGCCAGCAGCTTAGGGGTATCGGCGAGTTACGAGCAGTACTTC